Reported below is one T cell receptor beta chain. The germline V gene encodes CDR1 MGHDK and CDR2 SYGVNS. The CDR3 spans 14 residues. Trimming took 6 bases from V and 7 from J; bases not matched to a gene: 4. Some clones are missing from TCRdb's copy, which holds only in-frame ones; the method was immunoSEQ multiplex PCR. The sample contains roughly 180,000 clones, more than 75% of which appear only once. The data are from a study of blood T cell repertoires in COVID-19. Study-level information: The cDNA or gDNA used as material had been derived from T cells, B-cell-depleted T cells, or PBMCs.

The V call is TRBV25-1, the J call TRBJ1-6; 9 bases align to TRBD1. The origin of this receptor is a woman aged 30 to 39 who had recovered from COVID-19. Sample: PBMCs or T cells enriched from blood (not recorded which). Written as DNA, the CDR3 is TGTGCCAGCAGCGCACAGGGGGCGAATTCACCCCTCCACTTT. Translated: CASSAQGANSPLHF.